Below are 16 T cell receptor beta chains sequenced from a single sample in a study of Ad26.COV2.S vaccination and SARS-CoV-2 variants. Clones were sequenced by immunoSEQ multiplex PCR, and TCRdb holds only the in-frame ones, with some missing. The profile shows roughly 500,000 clones, roughly 89% of them singletons. The treatment here: roughly 18 received Ad26.COV2.S at low or high dose, single or two shots; about 5 received placebo; per-sample allocation not given. Samples were taken on day 63 after the first vaccine or placebo injection. The sample in question was peripheral blood, obtained in a trial of Ad26.COV2.S vaccine versus placebo. The receptors shown here come from a person between 18 and 65 years old who received the Ad26.COV2.S COVID-19 vaccine or a placebo.

The CDR3 region has the DNA TGTGCCAGCACCACAGGACAGGCCGCCACTGAAGCTTTCTTT. Its protein is CASTTGQAATEAFF. This chain links TRBV5-4 with TRBJ1-1; 7 bases fit TRBD1. With V trimmed by 6 bases and J by 4 bases, 9 bases remained unmatched. This CDR3 has 14 residues. Germline CDR1 and CDR2: SGHNT and YYREEE (reference sequence).

The gene calls are TRBV5-6 and TRBJ1-1; 7 bases align to TRBD1. The ends lost 5 bases at V and 3 bases at J; junction bases unmatched: 4. The CDR3 is 13 residues long. CDR1 and CDR2 (germline): SGHDT, YYEEEE. The CDR3 sequence: CASRPTGDTEAFF. CDR3 in DNA: TGTGCCAGCAGACCTACAGGGGACACTGAAGCTTTCTTT.

The chain carries TRBV7-6 and TRBJ2-7; 11 bases are shared with TRBD2. Germline V gene lookup returns CDR1 SGHVS and CDR2 FNYEAQ. This CDR3 contains 15 residues. J gave up 3 bases and V 4 bases, and 5 bases lay outside the gene matches. CDR3 in amino acids: CASSSGGTSGYEQYF. CDR3 bases: TGTGCCAGCAGCTCCGGGGGGACTAGCGGCTACGAGCAGTACTTC.

V and J are TRBV19 and TRBJ1-1, with 7 bases aligning to TRBD1. The V gene end was trimmed by 1 base and the J gene end by 1 base; junction bases not matched to a gene: 3. Germline CDR1 reads LNHDA; CDR2 reads SQIVND (reference sequence). The CDR3 length is 15 residues. CDR3 in DNA: TGTGCCAGTAGTATAGGTGGGACAGCGAACACTGAAGCTTTCTTT. Amino acid sequence: CASSIGGTANTEAFF.

V usage is TRBV6-2 or TRBV6-3 and J usage is TRBJ2-6; D perhaps matches TRBD1 (5 bases). This CDR3 spans 16 amino acids. The germline V and J ends were trimmed by 5 bases and 2 bases, with 13 bases remaining between them. The germline V gene has CDR1 MNHEY and CDR2 SVGEGT. CDR3 amino acids: CASSTPGHPGANVLTF. The CDR3 DNA follows: TGTGCCAGCAGTACCCCCGGACACCCTGGGGCCAACGTCCTGACTTTC.

This sequence joins TRBV5-1 and TRBJ2-2; the match to TRBD1 covers 7 bases. CDR1 and CDR2 from the germline V gene are SGHRS and YFSETQ. The CDR3 contains 18 residues. The J segment lost 4 bases and the V segment lost 4 bases, leaving 16 bases of the junction unmatched. CDR3 protein: CASSLRGPGNRGTGELFF. DNA of the CDR3: TGCGCCAGCAGCCTGAGGGGCCCGGGGAACAGGGGCACCGGGGAGCTGTTTTTT. Drawing the rest from reference TRBV5-1 and TRBJ2-2, the complete variable domain is KAGVTQTPRYLIKTRGQQVTLSCSPISGHRSVSWYQQTPGQGLQFLFEYFSETQRNKGNFPGRFSGRQFSNSRSEMNVSTLELGDSALYLCASSLRGPGNRGTGELFFGEGSRLTVL.

This clone was counted only a few times. The chain carries TRBV9 and TRBJ1-6; a possible D gene is TRBD1 (6 bases). CDR3 length equals 15 residues. Trimming cost V 4 bases and J 5 bases, with 13 bases left between them. Germline lookup yields CDR1 SGDLS and CDR2 YYNGEE. In DNA, the CDR3 is TGTGCCAGCAGCATCCGGGACACAAATAATTCACCCCTCCACTTT. This codes for CASSIRDTNNSPLHF.

The chain is built from TRBV6-1 and TRBJ1-5; 7 bases match TRBD1. Germline V gene sequence: CDR1 MNHNS, CDR2 SASEGT. This CDR3 region has 14 residues. J was trimmed by 7 bases and V by 3 bases; bases with no gene match: 6. The CDR3 loop reads CASSDSGGWQPQHF. For the CDR3, the DNA is TGTGCCAGCAGTGATTCAGGGGGATGGCAGCCCCAGCATTTT.

The DNA for the CDR3 is TGTGCCAGTAGTATGGTCCCCGGACTAGTTCGGCATGAGCAGTTCTTC. Residues: CASSMVPGLVRHEQFF. The rearrangement uses TRBV19 and TRBJ2-1, with 7 bases fitting TRBD2. The CDR3 is made up of 16 amino acids. V was pared by 3 bases and J by 8 bases, with 13 bases of the junction left unmatched. From germline, CDR1 is LNHDA and CDR2 SQIVND (reference sequence).

The chain uses TRBV7-9 and TRBJ1-3; D is unclear. In germline, CDR1 is SEHNR, CDR2 FQNEAQ (reference sequence). With 5 bases removed from V and 3 bases from J, the gap between germline ends came to 8 bases. The CDR3 is 13 residues long. The DNA for the CDR3 is TGTGCCAGCAGCCGGACGGGTGGAAACACCATATATTTT. Encoded protein: CASSRTGGNTIYF. The full variable domain, in which reference TRBV7-9 and TRBJ1-3 provide the parts outside the CDR3, is DTGVSQNPRHKITKRGQNVTFRCDPISEHNRLYWYRQTLGQGPEFLTYFQNEAQLEKSRLLSDRFSAERPKGSFSTLEIQRTEQGDSAMYLCASSRTGGNTIYFGEGSWLTVV.

The V and J genes are TRBV5-4 and TRBJ1-5; TRBD1 agrees at 7 bases. Per germline, CDR1 SGHNT and CDR2 YYREEE (reference sequence). The CDR3 has 13 amino acids. V was clipped by 3 bases and J by 8 bases; unmatched bases: 5. Here the CDR3 DNA reads TGTGCCAGCAGCTCAGGGGGTGGGAAGCCCCAGCATTTT. This codes for CASSSGGGKPQHF.

This chain links TRBV5-6 with TRBJ2-1; 8 bases fit TRBD2. The CDR3 has 16 residues. The germline V gene encodes CDR1 SGHDT and CDR2 YYEEEE. Losses at the gene ends were 3 bases for V and 5 bases for J; bases not matched to a gene: 10. The CDR3: CASSSILAGWDNEQFF. Written as DNA, the CDR3 is TGTGCCAGCAGCTCCATCCTAGCGGGTTGGGACAATGAGCAGTTCTTC.

The rearrangement uses TRBV5-1 and TRBJ2-1; no clear D gene. The CDR3 runs 15 residues. Per the germline V gene, CDR1 is SGHRS and CDR2 is YFSETQ. V lost 1 base and J 0 bases, leaving 8 bases between the germline ends. The CDR3 coding sequence is TGCGCCAGCAGCTTGCGCGAGAGCTCCTACAATGAGCAGTTCTTC. It translates to CASSLRESSYNEQFF.

The gene calls are TRBV30 and TRBJ1-4, with D uncertain. The length of the CDR3 is 15 residues. V shed 2 bases and J shed 2 bases, with 12 bases lying between them. Looked up from germline, CDR1 is GTSNPN and CDR2 is SVGIG (reference sequence). The CDR3 protein is CAWSPNLGTNEKLFF. The CDR3 DNA reads as TGTGCCTGGAGTCCCAACCTGGGGACTAATGAAAAACTGTTTTTT.

The rearrangement uses TRBV5-1 and TRBJ2-1; 14 bases line up with TRBD2. Trimming at V came to 7 bases and at J to 7 bases, leaving 7 bases not matched to a gene. Germline V gene data show CDR1 as SGHRS and CDR2 as YFSETQ. The CDR3 has 15 residues. The chain's CDR3 is CASAPGLAGENEQFF. Here the CDR3 DNA reads TGCGCCAGCGCCCCGGGACTAGCGGGAGAAAATGAGCAGTTCTTC. The whole variable domain, filled in from reference TRBV5-1 and TRBJ2-1, reads KAGVTQTPRYLIKTRGQQVTLSCSPISGHRSVSWYQQTPGQGLQFLFEYFSETQRNKGNFPGRFSGRQFSNSRSEMNVSTLELGDSALYLCASAPGLAGENEQFFGPGTRLTVL.

The chain carries TRBV12-5 and TRBJ2-3; D ambiguous. V was shortened by 9 bases and J by 0 bases, with 22 bases between the two germline ends. The length of the CDR3 is 17 residues. CDR1 LGHNT and CDR2 FRNRAP come from the germline V gene. The CDR3 nucleotides read TGTGCTAGGGTTTGCACTCCCCAGTCCAGGAGCACAGATACGCAGTATTTT. This sequence encodes CARVCTPQSRSTDTQYF.